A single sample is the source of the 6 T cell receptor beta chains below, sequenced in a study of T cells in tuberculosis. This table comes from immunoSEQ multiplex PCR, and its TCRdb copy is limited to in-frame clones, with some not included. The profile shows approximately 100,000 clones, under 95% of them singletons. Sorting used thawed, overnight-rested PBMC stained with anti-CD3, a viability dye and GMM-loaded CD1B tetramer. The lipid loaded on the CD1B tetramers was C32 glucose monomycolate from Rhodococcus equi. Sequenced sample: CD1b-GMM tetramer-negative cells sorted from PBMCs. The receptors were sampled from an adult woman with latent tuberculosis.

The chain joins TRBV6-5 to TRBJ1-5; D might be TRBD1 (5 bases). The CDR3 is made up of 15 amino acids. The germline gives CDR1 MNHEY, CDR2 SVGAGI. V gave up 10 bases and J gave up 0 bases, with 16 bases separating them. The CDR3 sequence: CAIDRTSHSNQPQHF. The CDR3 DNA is TGTGCCATCGATAGGACAAGCCATAGCAATCAGCCCCAGCATTTT.

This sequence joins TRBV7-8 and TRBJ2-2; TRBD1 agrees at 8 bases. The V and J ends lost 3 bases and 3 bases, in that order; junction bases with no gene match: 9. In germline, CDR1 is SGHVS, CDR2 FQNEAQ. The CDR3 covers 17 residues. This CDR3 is CASSFPRAGGDTGELFF. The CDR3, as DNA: TGTGCCAGCAGCTTCCCGCGGGCAGGGGGCGACACCGGGGAGCTGTTTTTT.

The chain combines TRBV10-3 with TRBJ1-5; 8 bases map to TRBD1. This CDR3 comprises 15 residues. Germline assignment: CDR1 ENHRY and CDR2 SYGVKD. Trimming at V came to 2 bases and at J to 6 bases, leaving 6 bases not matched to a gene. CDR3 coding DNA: TGTGCCATCAGTGAGGACAGGGGCCTTGGTCAGCCCCAGCATTTT. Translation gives CAISEDRGLGQPQHF.

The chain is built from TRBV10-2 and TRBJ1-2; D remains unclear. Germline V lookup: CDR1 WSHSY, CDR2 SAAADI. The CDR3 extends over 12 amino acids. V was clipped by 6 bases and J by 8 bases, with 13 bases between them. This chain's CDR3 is CASSLSHGGYTF. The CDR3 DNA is TGCGCCAGCAGCTTAAGCCACGGGGGCTACACCTTC.

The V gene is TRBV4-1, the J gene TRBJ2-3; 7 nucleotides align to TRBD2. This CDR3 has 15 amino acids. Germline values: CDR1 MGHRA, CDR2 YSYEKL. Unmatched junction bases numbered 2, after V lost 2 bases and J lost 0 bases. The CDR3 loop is CASSQSAGSTDTQYF. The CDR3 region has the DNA TGCGCCAGCAGCCAATCAGCGGGGAGCACAGATACGCAGTATTTT.

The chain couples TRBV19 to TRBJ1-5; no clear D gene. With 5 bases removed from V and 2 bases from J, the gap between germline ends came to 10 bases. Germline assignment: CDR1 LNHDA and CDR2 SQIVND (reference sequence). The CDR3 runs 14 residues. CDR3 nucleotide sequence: TGTGCCAGTAGTTCCACTCGCGGCAATCAGCCCCAGCATTTT. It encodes CASSSTRGNQPQHF.